This TCR beta chain comes out of a study of T cell responses to AZD1222 COVID-19 vaccine. Study-wide points: None of the repertoires were sampled until the peak T cell response had passed. At study baseline, merely five or six AZD1222 recipients were seropositive.

Remarks on this clone: Its antigen is undetermined.

Looked up from germline, CDR1 is MGHRA and CDR2 is YSYEKL. V lost 0 bases to trimming and J lost 7 bases, with 7 bases between them. The CDR3 spans 12 residues. Sequenced by immunoSEQ multiplex PCR; TCRdb stores in-frame clones only, minus some. The sample records roughly 120,000 clones, approximately 86% being singletons. Source: peripheral blood, taken on day 0 of AZD1222 vaccination. The V call is TRBV4-1, the J call TRBJ2-7; D is unclear. The clonotype originates from an adult in good health. The CDR3 DNA is TGCGCCAGCAGCCAAGATTTGAGAGAGCAGTACTTC. Encoded protein: CASSQDLREQYF.